This TCR beta chain derives from a study of T cell responses to AZD1222 COVID-19 vaccine. Profiled with immunoSEQ multiplex PCR; TCRdb holds only in-frame clones, not every one. Of approximately 130,000 clones listed, roughly 89% are singletons. General study findings and limits: Within unmutated variant regions lay the reported targets of nearly half of spike-specific TCRs. Females made up more of the donors, who were largely white British, and clonal diversity may have come out too low. AZD1222 recipients seropositive at baseline numbered only six or seven.

V was cut by 5 bases and J by 4 bases, with 17 bases left in between. The CDR3 consists of 15 residues. Germline V gene data show CDR1 as SGHTA and CDR2 as FQGNSA. Notes on this clone: Its cognate antigen is unknown.

The gene calls are TRBV7-2 and TRBJ1-1; TRBD1 might be the D (5 bases). The TCR originated in an adult in good health. The specimen was peripheral blood, collected on day 0 of MenACWY control vaccination. The CDR3: CASSRRAGARTEAFF. CDR3 in DNA: TGTGCCAGCAGCCGTAGGGCCGGGGCCCGCACTGAAGCTTTCTTT.